The 29 T cell receptor beta chains listed next were all sequenced from one sample in a study of T cells in Graves' hyperthyroidism and ophthalmopathy (dated by TCRdb to about 2019). To prepare the library, multiplex PCR was applied. Sequenced on an Illumina HiSeq 2000. TCR beta CDR3 regions were amplified from RNA transcripts. For the first round of RT-PCR on the TCR CDR3, the HTBI primer set was used together with the Qiagen OneStep RT-PCR kit. The raw public reads went through TCRdb reprocessing: fastp at Q25, MiXCR clone calling, in-frame beta chains kept. When rows share a CDR3 protein, they turn into one entry using the most common DNA and genes. A total of fewer than 850,000 distinct CDR3 sequences appear in this sample, 17% of them only once. The top ten constitute less than 20% of the sample. The sequenced sample was blood. The receptors were sampled from a man aged 45-65 years with Graves' hyperthyroidism.

The chain couples TRBV20-1 to TRBJ2-7; possibly TRBD2 for D (5 bases). Trimming removed 2 bases from V and 9 bases from J, with 14 bases in between. Germline-derived CDR1 and CDR2 are DFQATT and SNEGSKA (reference sequence). The CDR3 spans 12 residues. CDR3 in DNA: TGCAGTGCTAGACCCAGCTCCCGGGGGCAGTACTTC. Protein product: CSARPSSRGQYF.

This clonotype was counted a few times. J is TRBJ2-5 and V is TRBV19; D perhaps matches TRBD1 (5 bases). Trimming took 5 bases from V and 1 from J, leaving 8 bases between them. In germline, CDR1 is LNHDA, CDR2 SQIVND (reference sequence). The CDR3 spans 13 residues. CDR3 DNA sequence: TGTGCCAGTAGTGGACATATCCAAGAGACCCAGTACTTC. It codes for CASSGHIQETQYF. The whole variable domain, remainder taken from reference TRBV19 and TRBJ2-5, is DGGITQSPKYLFRKEGQNVTLSCEQNLNHDAMYWYRQDPGQGLRLIYYSQIVNDFQKGDIAEGYSVSREKKESFPLTVTSAQKNPTAFYLCASSGHIQETQYFGPGTRLLVL.

This clonotype was counted many times. V is TRBV20-1 and J is TRBJ2-7; D may be TRBD2 (6 bases). This CDR3 spans 14 amino acids. V shed 3 bases and J shed 2 bases, with 14 bases lying between them. Germline values: CDR1 DFQATT, CDR2 SNEGSKA (reference sequence). This CDR3 reads CSASEQRVTYEQYF. CDR3 nucleotides: TGCAGTGCTAGTGAGCAGCGGGTCACCTACGAGCAGTACTTC.

This clonotype has more than one count but fewer than ten. The V and J genes are TRBV5-1 and TRBJ1-2, with unresolved D. The V and J ends lost 0 bases and 2 bases respectively, with 5 bases between them. CDR1 is SGHRS and CDR2 is YFSETQ in the germline V gene. The CDR3 runs 13 residues. The CDR3 reads CASSLVSNYGYTF. CDR3 DNA sequence: TGCGCCAGCAGCTTGGTGTCCAACTATGGCTACACCTTC.

The rearrangement links TRBV7-3 to TRBJ2-7; TRBD2 might be the D (6 bases). From germline, CDR1 is SGHTA and CDR2 FQGTGA. Trimming shortened V by 2 bases and J by 6 bases, and 14 bases separated the two germline ends. The CDR3 runs to 14 residues. This chain's CDR3 is CASSLEGLGREQYF. The CDR3 DNA sequence: TGTGCCAGCAGCTTAGAGGGACTTGGGCGCGAGCAGTACTTC.

Points on this clonotype: A single base separates this from a much larger clone, so it may be a read error. The genes are TRBV20-1 and TRBJ2-1, with 7 bases that match TRBD1. The last part of the DNA fits TRBJ2-7 better; the J call may be wrong. The germline V gene encodes CDR1 DFQATT and CDR2 SNEGSKA (reference sequence). This CDR3 region has 14 residues. This CDR3 is CSSRQGYPYNEQYF. CDR3 nucleotides: TGCAGCAGTCGACAGGGTTATCCCTACAATGAGCAGTACTTC.

The chain employs TRBV9 and TRBJ2-3; 8 nucleotides line up with TRBD2. This CDR3 spans 15 amino acids. V was pared by 3 bases and J by 0 bases, with 3 bases of the junction left unmatched. The germline V gene has CDR1 SGDLS and CDR2 YYNGEE. The CDR3 nucleotides are TGTGCCAGCAGCGCGAGCGGGAGTAGCACAGATACGCAGTATTTT. This translates into CASSASGSSTDTQYF.

This clonotype was counted many times. V gene TRBV11-3 combines with J gene TRBJ2-1; D may be TRBD2 (6 bases). V was clipped by 11 bases and J by 3 bases, with 17 bases between them. Germline loops: CDR1 SGHNT, CDR2 YENEEA. This CDR3 spans 14 amino acids. The chain's CDR3 is CARTLIADYNEQFF. The CDR3 DNA reads as TGTGCCCGGACTTTGATAGCGGACTACAATGAGCAGTTCTTC.

Only one count was recorded for this clonotype. V is TRBV7-2 and J is TRBJ2-3; 12 bases agree with TRBD2. The germline V gene has CDR1 SGHTA and CDR2 FQGNSA. CDR3 length: 21 residues. Trimming took 2 bases from V and 0 from J; bases not matched to a gene: 15. The CDR3, as DNA: TGTGCCAGCAGCTTACCTGGGGCTAGCGGGAGGGCTCCGACTAGCACAGATACGCAGTATTTT. As protein: CASSLPGASGRAPTSTDTQYF.

This clonotype was seen repeatedly, ten times or more. The gene calls are TRBV28 and TRBJ2-3, with D possibly called TRBD1 or TRBD2 (5 bases each). The V gene lost 5 bases and the J gene lost 4 bases, with 16 bases spanning the gap. The CDR3 has 15 amino acids. CDR1 MDHEN and CDR2 SYDVKM come from the germline V gene. CDR3 protein: CASSGLGVTSDTQYF. CDR3 nucleotide sequence: TGTGCCAGCAGTGGTCTGGGGGTCACGTCAGATACGCAGTATTTT.

This clonotype was counted many times. This sequence joins TRBV5-1 and TRBJ2-1; 8 bases line up with TRBD2. V lost 2 bases to trimming and J lost 3 bases; unmatched junction nucleotides: 4. The CDR3 has 15 amino acids. Looked up from germline, CDR1 is SGHRS and CDR2 is YFSETQ. CDR3 DNA sequence: TGCGCCAGCAGCTTAGCGGGGGAGGACTACAATGAGCAGTTCTTC. Translation: CASSLAGEDYNEQFF.

This clonotype was recorded a few times. V gene TRBV2 combines with J gene TRBJ2-3; 9 bases are a match to TRBD1. The CDR3 sequence is 14 residues long. The trim removed 8 bases at V and 4 bases at J, leaving 7 bases unmatched. Germline assignment: CDR1 SNHLY and CDR2 FYNNEI. CDR3 DNA: TGTGCCAGCTCCGGGACAGGGTCCCCAGATACGCAGTATTTT. Translated, it gives CASSGTGSPDTQYF.

CDR3 sequence (DNA): TGTGCCAGCAGCCACCGCCCGACAGATACGCAGTATTTT. Encoded protein: CASSHRPTDTQYF. The V gene is TRBV14, the J gene TRBJ2-3; D call uncertain. The germline CDR1 and CDR2 sequences are SGHDN and FVKESK. Between the trimmed V and J ends, which lost 3 bases and 3 bases, there was a span of 7 bases. CDR3 length equals 13 residues.

This clonotype was detected ten times or more. CDR3 amino acids: CATMLGVGGNPYEQYF. Written as DNA, the CDR3 is TGTGCCACCATGTTGGGCGTTGGGGGGAACCCCTACGAGCAGTACTTC. The chain uses TRBV24-1 and TRBJ2-7; D is perhaps TRBD2 (6 bases). This CDR3 comprises 16 residues. Trimming took 8 bases from V and 2 from J, leaving 21 bases between them. The V gene's germline CDR1 is KGHDR and CDR2 SFDVKD.

The sample holds many counts of this clonotype. The V gene is TRBV28, the J gene TRBJ1-1; TRBD1 matches at 8 bases. The CDR3 contains 15 residues. J lost 1 base, V lost 5 bases, and 6 bases had no gene match. Germline CDR1 MDHEN, CDR2 SYDVKM. CDR3 amino acids: CASSPGQGPNTEAFF. CDR3 coding DNA: TGTGCCAGCAGTCCTGGACAGGGACCGAACACTGAAGCTTTCTTT.

Ten or more counts support this clonotype. The chain recombines TRBV27 with TRBJ2-7, with 11 bases that match TRBD2. With 6 bases clipped from V and 0 bases from J, the junction kept 4 bases outside the gene matches. The CDR3 contains 15 residues. Germline V lookup: CDR1 MNHEY, CDR2 SMNVEV (reference sequence). The CDR3 sequence is CASSEGLADSYEQYF. CDR3 coding DNA: TGTGCCAGCAGCGAGGGACTAGCGGACTCCTACGAGCAGTACTTC.

The gene calls are TRBV9 and TRBJ1-4, with D possibly being TRBD1 (6 bases). V dropped 4 bases and J dropped 3 bases, with 13 bases sitting between them. This CDR3 comprises 15 residues. The germline V gene encodes CDR1 SGDLS and CDR2 YYNGEE. CDR3 region: CASSNGQTSNEKLFF. In DNA form, the CDR3 reads TGTGCCAGCAGCAACGGACAGACTTCTAATGAAAAACTGTTTTTT. The whole variable domain, remainder taken from reference TRBV9 and TRBJ1-4, is DSGVTQTPKHLITATGQRVTLRCSPRSGDLSVYWYQQSLDQGLQFLIQYYNGEERAKGNILERFSAQQFPDLHSELNLSSLELGDSALYFCASSNGQTSNEKLFFGSGTQLSVL.

This clonotype has a count of ten or more. Written as DNA, the CDR3 is TGTGCCAGCAACAAGCGGACTGGCTACAATGAGCAGTTCTTC. Encoded protein: CASNKRTGYNEQFF. The V call is TRBV7-2, the J call TRBJ2-1, with D possibly being TRBD2 (5 bases). Germline CDR1 SGHTA, CDR2 FQGNSA. The CDR3 is made up of 14 amino acids. Deletions cut 7 bases from V and 3 bases from J, with 13 bases between.

This clonotype was detected many times. This chain connects TRBV2 to TRBJ2-1, with no clear D. V was pared by 2 bases and J by 9 bases, with 5 bases between. The germline V gene has CDR1 SNHLY and CDR2 FYNNEI. CDR3 size: 11 residues. This chain's CDR3 is CASSEFGEQFF. The CDR3 DNA reads as TGTGCCAGCAGTGAATTCGGTGAGCAGTTCTTC.

The chain has TRBV20-1 and TRBJ2-3; 13 bases are a match to TRBD2. The CDR3 is 16 amino acids. J was trimmed by 4 bases and V by 6 bases; bases with no gene match: 10. The germline CDR1 and CDR2 sequences are DFQATT and SNEGSKA (reference sequence). The CDR3 here is CSATTGTSGNSDTQYF. CDR3 bases: TGCAGTGCGACCACCGGGACTAGCGGGAATTCAGATACGCAGTATTTT.

The chain links TRBV14 to TRBJ2-1; possible D gene TRBD2, 6 bases. The germline V gene has CDR1 SGHDN and CDR2 FVKESK. CDR3 length: 16 amino acids. Trimming removed 4 bases from V and 1 base from J, with 14 bases in between. CDR3 protein: CASSPPRGFSYNEQFF. The CDR3 nucleotides are TGTGCCAGCAGCCCCCCACGGGGGTTTTCCTACAATGAGCAGTTCTTC.

In regard to this clonotype: This may be a read error: a much more frequent sequence differs by one nucleotide. The rearrangement links TRBV29-1 to TRBJ2-7, with TRBD1 matching 8 bases. Germline V gene lookup returns CDR1 SQVTM and CDR2 ANQGSEA. The CDR3 extends over 11 amino acids. The chain's CDR3 is CSGRTGLERYF. The CDR3 nucleotides are TGCAGCGGCCGGACAGGGCTCGAGCGGTACTTC.

This clonotype was picked up many times. V is TRBV28 and J is TRBJ2-3; D perhaps matches TRBD2 (5 bases). The CDR3 covers 15 residues. V lost 1 base and J 5 bases, leaving 13 bases between the germline ends. The germline CDR1 and CDR2 sequences are MDHEN and SYDVKM. The CDR3 loop is CASSLSQRWGDTQYF. CDR3 nucleotides: TGTGCCAGCAGTTTATCCCAGCGGTGGGGAGATACGCAGTATTTT.

The chain has TRBV5-4 and TRBJ2-1; 11 bases line up with TRBD2. Germline CDR1 is SGHNT and CDR2 is YYREEE (reference sequence). V was pared by 1 base and J by 5 bases, with 5 bases of the junction left unmatched. This CDR3 has 16 residues. CDR3 in DNA: TGTGCCAGCAGCTTGTCTAGCGGGAGGTTCAACAATGAGCAGTTCTTC. Its protein product is CASSLSSGRFNNEQFF.

V is TRBV28 and J is TRBJ1-2, with TRBD1 identical over 8 bases. The J segment lost 8 bases and the V segment lost 3 bases, leaving 5 bases of the junction unmatched. The germline V gene has CDR1 MDHEN and CDR2 SYDVKM. This CDR3 has 13 residues. For the CDR3, the DNA is TGTGCCAGCAGTTTTCAGGGGGCATTCGGCTACACCTTC. Encoded protein: CASSFQGAFGYTF.

The chain has TRBV19 and TRBJ2-2; the D is unclear. CDR1 and CDR2 from the germline V gene are LNHDA and SQIVND (reference sequence). The CDR3 contains 14 residues. The V end was cut by 3 bases, the J end by 3 bases, with 8 bases between. CDR3 DNA: TGTGCCAGTAGTATGACGTCTTACACCGGGGAGCTGTTTTTT. Translated, it gives CASSMTSYTGELFF.

Many counts were recorded for this clonotype. The chain links TRBV10-3 to TRBJ2-1, with 7 bases fitting TRBD1. CDR1 is ENHRY and CDR2 is SYGVKD in the germline V gene. V dropped 5 bases and J dropped 0; count of bases not matched to a gene: 4. The CDR3 is made up of 15 amino acids. The CDR3: CAISRQGSSYNEQFF. The CDR3 DNA sequence: TGTGCCATCAGTCGACAGGGAAGCTCCTACAATGAGCAGTTCTTC.

This clonotype was recorded many times. The gene calls are TRBV7-8 and TRBJ2-5; maybe TRBD2 (6 bases). Per the germline V gene, CDR1 is SGHVS and CDR2 is FQNEAQ. The CDR3 totals 13 residues. Between the trimmed V and J ends, which lost 5 bases and 5 bases, there was a span of 12 bases. The CDR3: CASSPAGRETQYF. The DNA of the CDR3 is TGTGCCAGCAGCCCCGCGGGGCGGGAGACCCAGTACTTC. Full variable domain (remainder filled in from reference TRBV7-8 and TRBJ2-5): GAGVSQSPRYKVAKRGQDVALRCDPISGHVSLFWYQQALGQGPEFLTYFQNEAQLDKSGLPSDRFFAERPEGSVSTLKIQRTQQEDSAVYLCASSPAGRETQYFGPGTRLLVL.

The V gene is TRBV6-1, the J gene TRBJ2-5; TRBD1 aligns across 7 bases. Per the germline V gene, CDR1 is MNHNS and CDR2 is SASEGT. V shed 3 bases and J 2 bases; nucleotides not matched to a gene: 3. The CDR3 has 14 amino acids. The CDR3, as DNA: TGTGCCAGCAGTGAGACAGGGCTACAAGAGACCCAGTACTTC. Translated: CASSETGLQETQYF.